This T cell receptor (beta chain) was identified in a study of cytomegalovirus exposure and HLA in healthy donors. Study-wide background: For the approximately 400 genotyped donors, about 81% fell within the Caucasian-associated ancestry cluster.

This clone was recorded only once. Its antigen remains unknown. This CDR3 has 14 residues. V shed 7 bases and J shed 1 base, with 14 bases lying between them. CDR1 is SQVTM, CDR2 ANQGSEA, per germline. The study ran its PCR with 60 Vbeta and 13 Jbeta primers. The protocol was immunoSEQ multiplex PCR, while the TCRdb copy is restricted to in-frame clones and leaves out a portion. This table has 200,000 to 250,000 clones, around 89% appearing once. Study conclusions and caveats: Later on, a genetic analysis was performed. It linked a missense variant in DCLRE1C with V- and J-gene trimming of TCR beta. The only immune exposure information that was available was CMV serostatus.

The TCR originated in a woman under 30 in good health and CMV-seronegative. V and J are TRBV29-1 and TRBJ1-5, with D unclear. Sequencing was done on a sample of PBMCs. CDR3 DNA: TGCAGCGCGGCGGGGTTAGGGAGCAATCAGCCCCAGCATTTT. Protein: CSAAGLGSNQPQHF. Based on the CDR3 plus reference TRBV29-1 and TRBJ1-5, the full variable domain is SAVISQKPSRDICQRGTSLTIQCQVDSQVTMMFWYRQQPGQSLTLIATANQGSEATYESGFVIDKFPISRPNLTFSTLTVSNMSPEDSSIYLCSAAGLGSNQPQHFGDGTRLSIL.